The 26 T cell receptor beta chains presented below share a single source sample, sequenced in a study of blood T cell repertoires in COVID-19. The table came from immunoSEQ multiplex PCR; TCRdb's copy has only in-frame clones and leaves some out. The data contain approximately 89,000 clones, approximately 80% of them singletons. The sample comprised peripheral blood. All receptors derive from a human donor in a cohort sampled during active COVID-19.

This rearrangement joins TRBV20-1 to TRBJ1-2; TRBD1 might be the D (5 bases). V lost 5 bases and J 8 bases, leaving 12 bases between the germline ends. CDR3 length equals 11 residues. Per germline, CDR1 DFQATT and CDR2 SNEGSKA (reference sequence). The CDR3 protein is CSAFAGGGYTF. The CDR3, as DNA: TGCAGTGCTTTCGCGGGGGGAGGCTACACCTTC.

The J gene is TRBJ2-6, the V gene TRBV30; weak D call: TRBD1 (6 bases). There are 15 residues in the CDR3. Germline-derived CDR1 and CDR2 are GTSNPN and SVGIG (reference sequence). Between the trimmed V and J ends, which lost 7 bases and 0 bases, there was a span of 13 bases. The CDR3 DNA reads TGTGCCTCACAGGGAAAGAACTCTGGGGCCAACGTCCTGACTTTC. Translated: CASQGKNSGANVLTF.

The V call is TRBV20-1, the J call TRBJ2-1; D gene unclear. This CDR3 has 11 residues. Germline V gives CDR1 DFQATT, CDR2 SNEGSKA (reference sequence). The V and J ends lost 3 bases and 6 bases respectively, with 6 bases between them. CDR3: CSARVANEQFF. The CDR3 region has the DNA TGCAGTGCTAGGGTGGCCAATGAGCAGTTCTTC.

This rearrangement joins TRBV2 to TRBJ1-6; 8 bases are shared with TRBD1. From germline, CDR1 is SNHLY and CDR2 FYNNEI. V trimming: 7 bases; J trimming: 10 bases; junction bases outside the gene matches: 3. The CDR3 consists of 12 residues. The DNA for the CDR3 is TGTGCCAGCAAACAGGGGGACTCACCCCTCCACTTT. This gives the protein CASKQGDSPLHF.

This clone was picked up a small number of times. The gene calls are TRBV5-1 and TRBJ2-7, with a weak D call TRBD1 (6 bases). V lost 6 bases and J 0 bases, leaving 13 bases between the germline ends. The CDR3 covers 14 residues. In germline, CDR1 is SGHRS, CDR2 YFSETQ. CDR3 sequence (DNA): TGCGCCAGCACCAGGGACACAGACTCCTACGAGCAGTACTTC. This codes for CASTRDTDSYEQYF.

The chain uses TRBV21-1 and TRBJ1-1; the table's D call, TRBD1, was not checked against the DNA. TRBV21-1 represents a pseudogene. The CDR3 covers 17 residues. In nucleotides, the CDR3 is TGTGCCAGCAGCAAAGTGCAGATTTCCACCATCGACACTGAAGCTTTCTTT. Translation gives CASSKVQISTIDTEAFF.

The J gene is TRBJ2-7, the V gene TRBV7-8; 9 bases agree with TRBD1. Unmatched junction bases numbered 5, after V lost 4 bases and J lost 1 base. Germline assignment: CDR1 SGHVS and CDR2 FQNEAQ. The CDR3 is 15 residues long. Here the CDR3 reads CASSSSTGGSYEQYF. CDR3 bases: TGTGCCAGCAGCTCGTCGACAGGGGGGTCCTACGAGCAGTACTTC.

This clone appeared once. CDR3 region: CASRPGLGSYEQYF. In DNA form, the CDR3 reads TGTGCCAGCAGACCTGGACTGGGGTCCTACGAGCAGTACTTC. The rearrangement links TRBV7-9 to TRBJ2-7; D is possibly TRBD2 (5 bases). Germline-derived CDR1 and CDR2 are SEHNR and FQNEAQ (reference sequence). Trimming stripped 6 bases from V and 1 base from J, with 13 bases between. The CDR3 runs 14 residues. The full variable domain, completed using reference TRBV7-9 and TRBJ2-7, is DTGVSQNPRHKITKRGQNVTFRCDPISEHNRLYWYRQTLGQGPEFLTYFQNEAQLEKSRLLSDRFSAERPKGSFSTLEIQRTEQGDSAMYLCASRPGLGSYEQYFGPGTRLTVT.

This chain connects TRBV6-5 to TRBJ1-4; TRBD1 agrees at 8 bases. V dropped 5 bases and J dropped 5; count of bases not matched to a gene: 7. Germline CDR1 reads MNHEY; CDR2 reads SVGAGI. The length of the CDR3 is 15 residues. The CDR3 spells CASSQNGQGNEKLFF. CDR3 DNA sequence: TGTGCCAGCAGTCAGAACGGACAGGGAAATGAAAAACTGTTTTTT.

The rearrangement uses TRBV6-5 and TRBJ2-7, with D hard to call. Germline loops: CDR1 MNHEY, CDR2 SVGAGI. This CDR3 has 13 amino acids. Trimming stripped 6 bases from V and 3 bases from J, with 12 bases between. The CDR3: CASSLSRFYEQYF. The CDR3 region has the DNA TGTGCCAGCAGCCTTTCTCGGTTCTACGAGCAGTACTTC.

The chain uses TRBV5-1 and TRBJ1-2; no firm D call. Germline V gives CDR1 SGHRS, CDR2 YFSETQ. This CDR3 contains 15 residues. The V and J ends lost 1 base and 7 bases respectively, with 17 bases between them. As DNA, the CDR3 is TGCGCCAGCAGCTTGATAACCGGGGAAGGGTCTGGCTACACCTTC. It yields the protein CASSLITGEGSGYTF.

The rearrangement links TRBV7-9 to TRBJ1-5; D may be TRBD1 (6 bases). V lost 6 bases and J lost 2, with 11 bases in between. CDR1 and CDR2 from the germline V gene are SEHNR and FQNEAQ (reference sequence). CDR3 size: 14 residues. The CDR3 sequence is CASSVNRGNQPQHF. DNA of the CDR3: TGTGCCAGCAGTGTTAACAGGGGCAATCAGCCCCAGCATTTT.

Remarks on this clone: Sequence at one end of the junction differs from germline and may be a read error. The sample has other DNA sequences that encode this CDR3 too. The chain couples TRBV14 to TRBJ1-6; no firm D call. The CDR3 has 15 residues. The germline V gene has CDR1 SGHDN and CDR2 FVKESK. The DNA of the CDR3 is TGTGCCAGCAGTCAAGATCTGGCGGGCAGATCACCCCTCCACTTT. Protein product: CASSQDLAGRSPLHF.

In its sample, this clone was seen once. V usage is TRBV27 and J usage is TRBJ2-7; 9 positions agree with TRBD2. After removal of 7 bases from V and 2 bases from J, the junction contained 6 bases not matched to a gene. This CDR3 has 14 amino acids. The germline CDR1 and CDR2 sequences are MNHEY and SMNVEV (reference sequence). CDR3 amino acids: CASNTAGGAYEQYF. The DNA for the CDR3 is TGTGCCAGCAATACAGCGGGGGGAGCCTACGAGCAGTACTTC.

This rearrangement joins TRBV28 to TRBJ1-1, with D perhaps matching TRBD1 (6 bases). Trimming removed 3 bases from V and 4 bases from J, with 24 bases in between. CDR3 length equals 18 residues. Per germline, CDR1 MDHEN and CDR2 SYDVKM. CDR3 nucleotides: TGTGCCAGCAGTTTTCAGCAGGCGAACAGGGCCGGCTCCACTGAAGCTTTCTTT. The encoded protein is CASSFQQANRAGSTEAFF.

The V and J genes are TRBV28 and TRBJ1-6; 7 bases are a match to TRBD1. V lost 10 bases and J lost 8; bases outside the gene matches: 5. CDR1 and CDR2 (germline): MDHEN, SYDVKM. This CDR3 contains 12 residues. As DNA, the CDR3 is TGTGCCACCCGGGACAGTTATTCACCCCTCCACTTT. This sequence encodes CATRDSYSPLHF.

The DNA for the CDR3 is TGTGCCAGCAGCTTAAACAGGGGGTTCGACGAGCAGTACTTC. The encoded protein is CASSLNRGFDEQYF. This chain links TRBV7-2 with TRBJ2-7, with 8 positions matching TRBD1. Germline loops: CDR1 SGHTA, CDR2 FQGNSA. CDR3 length: 14 amino acids. V gave up 2 bases and J gave up 5 bases; unmatched junction bases: 5.

This chain joins TRBV2 and TRBJ1-2, with TRBD1 matching over 8 bases. The CDR3 spans 14 residues. V was pared by 4 bases and J by 3 bases, with 4 bases of the junction left unmatched. Germline V gene lookup returns CDR1 SNHLY and CDR2 FYNNEI. CDR3 coding DNA: TGTGCCAGCAGTGCTACAGGGGGTGACTATGGCTACACCTTC. Its protein product is CASSATGGDYGYTF.

This rearrangement joins TRBV6-2 or TRBV6-3 to TRBJ2-5; maybe TRBD1 (5 bases). The CDR3 is 15 amino acids. Trimming cost V 5 bases and J 4 bases, with 17 bases left between them. Germline CDR1 is MNHEY and CDR2 is SVGEGT. CDR3 sequence: CASSAQGLASETQYF. As DNA, the CDR3 is TGTGCCAGCAGTGCTCAGGGTTTAGCCTCAGAGACCCAGTACTTC.

The rearrangement joins TRBV30 to TRBJ2-3; 13 nucleotides agree with TRBD2. Germline trimming cut 4 bases from V and 4 bases from J; bases unmatched to any gene: 2. The CDR3 has 14 residues. Germline-derived CDR1 and CDR2 are GTSNPN and SVGIG (reference sequence). The CDR3 is CAWTLAGGPDTQYF. The CDR3 DNA follows: TGTGCCTGGACACTAGCGGGAGGGCCAGATACGCAGTATTTT. The full variable domain, completed using reference TRBV30 and TRBJ2-3, is SQTIHQWPATLVQPVGSPLSLECTVEGTSNPNLYWYRQAAGRGLQLLFYSVGIGQISSEVPQNLSASRPQDRQFILSSKKLLLSDSGFYLCAWTLAGGPDTQYFGPGTRLTVL.

The gene calls are TRBV6-1 and TRBJ1-6; unclear D gene. The CDR3 sequence is 15 residues long. CDR1 is MNHNS and CDR2 is SASEGT in the germline V gene. The ends were cut back, 1 base at V and 7 bases at J, with 11 bases in the middle. DNA for the CDR3: TGTGCCAGCAGTGAAGTTGGCGGAACCAATTCACCCCTCCACTTT. It yields the protein CASSEVGGTNSPLHF.

The chain employs TRBV30 and TRBJ2-7; D perhaps matches TRBD2 (6 bases). V gave up 0 bases and J gave up 3 bases, with 12 bases separating them. The germline V gene has CDR1 GTSNPN and CDR2 SVGIG (reference sequence). The CDR3 contains 14 residues. In nucleotides, the CDR3 is TGTGCCTGGAGTGTAGGAGGGGTCGGCTACGAGCAGTACTTC. Amino acids: CAWSVGGVGYEQYF.

This clone was detected only a few times. CDR3 bases: TGTGCCAGCAGTTCTCCGACAGCTCCTAATGAAAAACTGTTTTTT. This sequence encodes CASSSPTAPNEKLFF. The chain uses TRBV27 and TRBJ1-4; possibly TRBD1 for D (5 bases). The CDR3 runs to 15 residues. Germline V gene sequence: CDR1 MNHEY, CDR2 SMNVEV (reference sequence). V was shortened by 4 bases and J by 3 bases, with 12 bases between the two germline ends.

V usage is TRBV7-2 and J usage is TRBJ2-6; D remains ambiguous. The CDR3 has 13 residues. Deletions cut 11 bases from V and 0 bases from J, with 8 bases between. Germline V lookup: CDR1 SGHTA, CDR2 FQGNSA. This chain's CDR3 is CAGVTSGANVLTF. In nucleotides, the CDR3 is TGTGCCGGAGTGACCTCTGGGGCCAACGTCCTGACTTTC.

This sequence joins TRBV27 and TRBJ1-3; D uncertain. The CDR3 has 13 amino acids. Per germline, CDR1 MNHEY and CDR2 SMNVEV (reference sequence). V was shortened by 3 bases and J by 3 bases, with 6 bases between the two germline ends. The DNA of the CDR3 is TGTGCCAGCAGTTTTGCGAGTGGAAACACCATATATTTT. It is translated as CASSFASGNTIYF.

The CDR3 loop is CASSPGQEDTEAFF. The CDR3 nucleotides read TGTGCCAGCAGCCCGGGACAGGAGGACACTGAAGCTTTCTTT. The V gene is TRBV7-9, the J gene TRBJ1-1, with TRBD1 matching over 8 bases. The CDR3 has 14 residues. Germline V CDR1 and CDR2: SEHNR, FQNEAQ (reference sequence). V was pared by 5 bases and J by 3 bases, with 5 bases of the junction left unmatched.